This T cell receptor beta chain was sequenced in a study of CD8+CD57+ T cells in acquired aplastic anemia. Study-level background: Roughly 3.2 ug was the average amount of DNA from sorted CD4+ and CD8+ cells.

Germline V gene data show CDR1 as SQVTM and CDR2 as ANQGSEA. Trimming cost V 1 base and J 2 bases, with 11 bases left between them. The CDR3 has 14 amino acids. Study outcomes and limitations: Patients had fewer than 35 CD8+ CDR3 sequences in common with controls (the shared set). CD8+ Simpson's diversity did not differ significantly between patients and controls.

Researchers used genomic DNA as the template to profile TCR beta VDJ and CDR3. Via MiXCR, TCRdb re-called the reads, giving one row per CDR3 protein. Among about 160,000 distinct CDR3 sequences listed, 40% to 60% were seen once. This clonotype has ten or more counts. Its antigen is currently unknown. Flow cytometry had shown expanded CD8+CD57+ cells in the patients chosen for sequencing. The clonotype originates from a human donor with aplastic anemia. The specimen was sorted CD4+, CD8+, or CD8+CD57+ T cells (not recorded which) from PBMCs. V and J are TRBV29-1 and TRBJ1-2; tentative D call: TRBD1 (5 bases). CDR3 loop: CSVEVTGGNYGYTF. CDR3 DNA: TGCAGCGTTGAAGTAACCGGGGGAAACTATGGCTACACCTTC.